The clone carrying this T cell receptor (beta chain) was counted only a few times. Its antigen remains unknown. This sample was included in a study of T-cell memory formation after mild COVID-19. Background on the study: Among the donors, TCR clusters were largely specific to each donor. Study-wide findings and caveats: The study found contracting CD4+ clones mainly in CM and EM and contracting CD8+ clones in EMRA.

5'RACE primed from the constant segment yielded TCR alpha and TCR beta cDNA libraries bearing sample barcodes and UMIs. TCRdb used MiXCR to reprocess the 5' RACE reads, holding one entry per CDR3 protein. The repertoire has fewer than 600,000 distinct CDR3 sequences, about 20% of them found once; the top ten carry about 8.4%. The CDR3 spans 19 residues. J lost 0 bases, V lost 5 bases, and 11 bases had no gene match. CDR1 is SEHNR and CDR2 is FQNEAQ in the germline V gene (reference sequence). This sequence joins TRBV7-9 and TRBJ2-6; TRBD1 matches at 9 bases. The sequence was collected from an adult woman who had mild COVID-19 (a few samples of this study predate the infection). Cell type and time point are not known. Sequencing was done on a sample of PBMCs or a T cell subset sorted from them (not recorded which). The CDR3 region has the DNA TGTGCCAGCAGCCGGGACAGGGCCCCTATTTACTCTGGGGCCAACGTCCTGACTTTC. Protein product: CASSRDRAPIYSGANVLTF.